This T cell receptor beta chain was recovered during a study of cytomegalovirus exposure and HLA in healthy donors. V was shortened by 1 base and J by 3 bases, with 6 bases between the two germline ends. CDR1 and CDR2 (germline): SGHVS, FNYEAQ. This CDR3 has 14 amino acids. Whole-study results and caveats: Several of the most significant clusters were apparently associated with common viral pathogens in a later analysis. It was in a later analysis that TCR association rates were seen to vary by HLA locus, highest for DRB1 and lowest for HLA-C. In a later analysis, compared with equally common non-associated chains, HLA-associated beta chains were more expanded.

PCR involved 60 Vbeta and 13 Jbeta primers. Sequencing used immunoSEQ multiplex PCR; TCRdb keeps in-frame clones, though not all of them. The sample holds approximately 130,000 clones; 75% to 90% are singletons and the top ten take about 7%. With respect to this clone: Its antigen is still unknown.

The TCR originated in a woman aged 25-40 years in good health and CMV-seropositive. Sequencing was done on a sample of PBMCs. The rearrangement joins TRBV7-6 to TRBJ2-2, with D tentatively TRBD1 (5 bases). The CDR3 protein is CASSLEGYTGELFF. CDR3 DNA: TGTGCCAGCAGCTTAGAGGGGTACACCGGGGAGCTGTTTTTT.